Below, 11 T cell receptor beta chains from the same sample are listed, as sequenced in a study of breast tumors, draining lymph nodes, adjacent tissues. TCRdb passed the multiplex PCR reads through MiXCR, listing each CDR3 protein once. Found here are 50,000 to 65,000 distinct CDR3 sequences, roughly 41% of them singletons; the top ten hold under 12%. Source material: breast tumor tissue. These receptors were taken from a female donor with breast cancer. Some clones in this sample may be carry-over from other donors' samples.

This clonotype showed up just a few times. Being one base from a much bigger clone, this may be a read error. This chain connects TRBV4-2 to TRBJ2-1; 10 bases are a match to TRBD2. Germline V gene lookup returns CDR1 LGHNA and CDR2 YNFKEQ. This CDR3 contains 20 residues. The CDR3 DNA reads TGTGCCAGCAGCCCCTCTGGGCCCCTCGGGAGGACTAGCGGTTACAATGAGCAGCTCTTC. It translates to CASSPSGPLGRTSGYNEQLF.

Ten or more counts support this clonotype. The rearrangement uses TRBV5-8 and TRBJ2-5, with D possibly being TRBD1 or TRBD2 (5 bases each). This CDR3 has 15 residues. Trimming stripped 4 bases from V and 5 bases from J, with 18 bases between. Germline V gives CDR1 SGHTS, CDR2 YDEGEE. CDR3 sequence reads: CASSAGTPRVETQYF. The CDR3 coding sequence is TGTGCCAGCAGCGCCGGGACGCCCCGAGTCGAGACCCAGTACTTC. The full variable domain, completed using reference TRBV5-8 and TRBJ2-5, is EAGVTQSPTHLIKTRGQQATLRCSPISGHTSVYWYQQALGLGLQFLLWYDEGEERNRGNFPPRFSGRQFPNYSSELNVNALELEDSALYLCASSAGTPRVETQYFGPGTRLLVL.

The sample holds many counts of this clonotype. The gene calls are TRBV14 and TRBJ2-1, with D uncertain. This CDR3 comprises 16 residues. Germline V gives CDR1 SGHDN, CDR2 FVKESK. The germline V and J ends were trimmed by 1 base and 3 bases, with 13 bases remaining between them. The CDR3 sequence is CASSQVTRLNYNEQFF. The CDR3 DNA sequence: TGTGCCAGCAGCCAAGTAACTCGACTTAACTACAATGAGCAGTTCTTC.

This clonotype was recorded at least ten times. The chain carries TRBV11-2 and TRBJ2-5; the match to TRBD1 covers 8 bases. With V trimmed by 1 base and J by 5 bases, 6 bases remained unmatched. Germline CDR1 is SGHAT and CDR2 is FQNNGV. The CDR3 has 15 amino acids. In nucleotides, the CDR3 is TGTGCCAGCAGCTTAGGGACAGGGCATGGTGAGACCCAGTACTTC. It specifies CASSLGTGHGETQYF.

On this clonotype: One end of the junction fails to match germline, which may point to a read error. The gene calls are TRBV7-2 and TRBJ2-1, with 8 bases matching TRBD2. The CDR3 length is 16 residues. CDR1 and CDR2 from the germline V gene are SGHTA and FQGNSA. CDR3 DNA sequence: TGTGCCAGCAGCTTTAGTATCCGGGAGGGCCGGGGTGAGCAGTCCTTC. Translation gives CASSFSIREGRGEQSF.

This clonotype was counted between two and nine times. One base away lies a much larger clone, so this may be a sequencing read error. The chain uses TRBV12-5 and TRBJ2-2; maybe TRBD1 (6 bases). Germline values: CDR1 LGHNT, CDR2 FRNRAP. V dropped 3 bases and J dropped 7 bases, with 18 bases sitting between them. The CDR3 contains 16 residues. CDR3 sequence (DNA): TGTGCTAGTGGTTTCCCCTCCGGGACAAAATTCGGGGAGCTGTTTTTT. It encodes CASGFPSGTKFGELFF.

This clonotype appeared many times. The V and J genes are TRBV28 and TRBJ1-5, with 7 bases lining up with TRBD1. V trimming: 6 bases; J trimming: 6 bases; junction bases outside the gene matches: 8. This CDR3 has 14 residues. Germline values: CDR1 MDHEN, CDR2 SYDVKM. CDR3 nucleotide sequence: TGTGCCAGCAGCACAGGGGCGCGGTTTCAGCCCCAGCATTTT. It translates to CASSTGARFQPQHF. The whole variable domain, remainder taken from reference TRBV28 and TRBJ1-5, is DVKVTQSSRYLVKRTGEKVFLECVQDMDHENMFWYRQDPGLGLRLIYFSYDVKMKEKGDIPEGYSVSREKKERFSLILESASTNQTSMYLCASSTGARFQPQHFGDGTRLSIL.

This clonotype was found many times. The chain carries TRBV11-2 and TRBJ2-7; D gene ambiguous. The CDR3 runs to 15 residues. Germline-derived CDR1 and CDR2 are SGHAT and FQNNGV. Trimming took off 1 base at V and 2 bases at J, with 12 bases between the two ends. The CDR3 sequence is CASSLGRVGTYEQYF. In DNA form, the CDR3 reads TGTGCCAGCAGCTTAGGTCGTGTGGGTACCTACGAGCAGTACTTC.

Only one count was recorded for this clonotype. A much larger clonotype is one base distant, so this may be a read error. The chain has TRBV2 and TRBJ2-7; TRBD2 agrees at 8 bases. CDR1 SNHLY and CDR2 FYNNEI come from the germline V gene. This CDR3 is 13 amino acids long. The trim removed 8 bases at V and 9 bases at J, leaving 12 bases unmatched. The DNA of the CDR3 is TGTGCCAGCGGGAAGCGGGAGACCAGCGGGCAGTACTTC. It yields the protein CASGKRETSGQYF.

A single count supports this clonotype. The CDR3 bases are TGTGCCAGTAGTTCGCGGGACAGGGGGGACAATCAGCCCCAGCATTTT. Residues: CASSSRDRGDNQPQHF. The V and J genes are TRBV19 and TRBJ1-5; TRBD1 matches at 11 bases. The trim removed 5 bases at V and 3 bases at J, leaving 6 bases unmatched. The germline V gene encodes CDR1 LNHDA and CDR2 SQIVND (reference sequence). This CDR3 contains 16 residues.

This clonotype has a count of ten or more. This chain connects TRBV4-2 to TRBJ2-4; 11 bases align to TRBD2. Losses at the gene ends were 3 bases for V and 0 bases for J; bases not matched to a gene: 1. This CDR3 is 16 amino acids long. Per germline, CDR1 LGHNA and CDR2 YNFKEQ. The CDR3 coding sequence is TGTGCCAGCAGCCAGGGACTAGCGGTAGCCAAAAACATTCAGTACTTC. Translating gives CASSQGLAVAKNIQYF.